The 30 T cell receptor beta chains below were found in one sample sequenced in a study of CD8+ T cells in alopecia areata (dated by TCRdb to the late 2010s). The sample's time point label is to be understood as: baseline before oral tofacitinib. The receptor library was made with the immunoSEQ multiplex PCR assay. RNA was extracted from all samples and reverse transcribed into cDNA as template for TCR sequencing. TCRdb carries this immuneACCESS record with in-frame sequences only. Its versions omit some clonotypes, under half of them owing to an unresolved V gene in the studies checked, with the rest unexplained. For this sample there are hundreds of thousands of clones; more than 45% appear just once. The biggest ten clones account for more than 0.4% of the sample. Material: CD4+ T cells sorted from blood, obtained at week 0. The origin of the receptors is a human donor with alopecia areata.

The chain recombines TRBV29-1 with TRBJ2-7; possibly TRBD1 for D (6 bases). CDR1 and CDR2 from the germline V gene are SQVTM and ANQGSEA. This CDR3 spans 14 amino acids. V was shortened by 7 bases and J by 0 bases, with 16 bases between the two germline ends. The CDR3, as DNA: TGCAGCGCTCTTAAAACAGGGAGCTCCTACGAGCAGTACTTC. Translation: CSALKTGSSYEQYF.

The table lists this clone with a count of one. This chain uses TRBV29-1 with TRBJ2-3, with D unclear. Germline loops: CDR1 SQVTM, CDR2 ANQGSEA. The CDR3 is 14 amino acids. V was clipped by 4 bases and J by 4 bases, with 15 bases between them. DNA of the CDR3: TGCAGCGTTGGCAAGGCGGATTTCGCAGATACGCAGTATTTT. Its protein product is CSVGKADFADTQYF.

This rearrangement joins TRBV7-9 to TRBJ1-1, with a possible D match to TRBD1 (6 bases). V lost 6 bases, J lost 9 bases, and 20 bases lay in between. This CDR3 spans 14 amino acids. CDR1 and CDR2 from the germline V gene are SEHNR and FQNEAQ (reference sequence). The DNA of the CDR3 is TGTGCCAGCAGTTCGGACAGCGCAGTACTGAAAGCTTTCTTT. Encoded protein: CASSSDSAVLKAFF.

This chain connects TRBV7-3 to TRBJ2-3, with D uncertain. The germline CDR1 and CDR2 sequences are SGHTA and FQGTGA. CDR3 length equals 13 residues. The ends were cut back, 1 base at V and 4 bases at J, with 6 bases in the middle. CDR3 sequence (DNA): TGTGCCAGCAGCTTAAAATTCGCAGATACGCAGTATTTT. Amino acids: CASSLKFADTQYF.

This clone was counted a few times. The rearrangement joins TRBV29-1 to TRBJ2-5, with no clear D. CDR1 and CDR2 (germline): SQVTM, ANQGSEA. CDR3 size: 12 residues. V shed 4 bases and J shed 4 bases, with 10 bases lying between them. In nucleotides, the CDR3 is TGCAGCGTTGCGGTACAGAGAGAGACCCAGTACTTC. The encoded protein is CSVAVQRETQYF.

As regards this clone: At one end, the junction sequence differs from germline, possibly due to a read error. The V and J genes are TRBV7-2 and TRBJ2-3; 7 bases match TRBD2. This CDR3 is 12 amino acids long. Germline CDR1 and CDR2: SGHTA and FQGNSA. The CDR3 region is CASSDRDYHYSF. The DNA for the CDR3 is TGTGCCAGCAGCGACCGGGACTACCACTACTCTTTT.

The chain links TRBV7-3 to TRBJ2-1, with D possibly matching TRBD2 (5 bases). The CDR3 is made up of 15 amino acids. The germline V gene encodes CDR1 SGHTA and CDR2 FQGTGA. V was shortened by 4 bases and J by 2 bases, with 12 bases between the two germline ends. CDR3 region: CASSSTSEAYNEQFF. The DNA of the CDR3 is TGTGCCAGCAGCTCCACTAGTGAAGCCTACAATGAGCAGTTCTTC.

The V call is TRBV6-6, the J call TRBJ2-1; 10 bases are shared with TRBD1. V lost 2 bases to trimming and J lost 2 bases; unmatched junction nucleotides: 3. The germline CDR1 and CDR2 sequences are MNHNY and SVGAGI (reference sequence). The CDR3 is 16 amino acids. This CDR3 reads CASSYRQGATYNEQFF. The CDR3 nucleotides read TGTGCCAGCAGTTACCGACAGGGGGCCACCTACAATGAGCAGTTCTTC.

This chain uses TRBV27 with TRBJ1-5; unclear D gene. This CDR3 contains 15 residues. The V gene's germline CDR1 is MNHEY and CDR2 SMNVEV (reference sequence). Between the trimmed V and J ends, which lost 3 bases and 2 bases, there was a span of 11 bases. For the CDR3, the DNA is TGTGCCAGCAGTTTGGGAGGGCAGGGCAATCAGCCCCAGCATTTT. Translating it yields CASSLGGQGNQPQHF.

This chain uses TRBV29-1 with TRBJ2-5; the D gene is possibly TRBD1 (6 bases). The CDR3 spans 14 residues. The V and J ends lost 4 bases and 1 base respectively, with 13 bases between them. Germline loops: CDR1 SQVTM, CDR2 ANQGSEA. CDR3 bases: TGCAGCGTTGGTGGACAGATTGTCCAAGAGACCCAGTACTTC. Amino acid sequence: CSVGGQIVQETQYF. Using reference TRBV29-1 and TRBJ2-5 for the parts outside the CDR3, the full variable domain is SAVISQKPSRDICQRGTSLTIQCQVDSQVTMMFWYRQQPGQSLTLIATANQGSEATYESGFVIDKFPISRPNLTFSTLTVSNMSPEDSSIYLCSVGGQIVQETQYFGPGTRLLVL.

The chain combines TRBV5-1 with TRBJ1-4; D gene unclear. The V end was cut by 0 bases, the J end by 14 bases, with 14 bases between. This CDR3 spans 13 amino acids. CDR1 is SGHRS, CDR2 YFSETQ, per germline. The CDR3 region has the DNA TGCGCCAGCAGCTTGGTTGTAGGCCAAGGGCTGTTTTTT. Translation gives CASSLVVGQGLFF.

In this sample, this clone turned up once. The chain combines TRBV5-1 with TRBJ2-5, with TRBD2 matching 8 bases. This CDR3 comprises 21 residues. The ends lost 2 bases at V and 5 bases at J; junction bases unmatched: 26. Germline CDR1 is SGHRS and CDR2 is YFSETQ. CDR3 in amino acids: CASSFALSGTFGGSGQETQYF. CDR3 nucleotide sequence: TGCGCCAGCAGCTTTGCCCTTAGCGGGACGTTCGGCGGGTCTGGTCAGGAGACCCAGTACTTC.

V usage is TRBV7-9 and J usage is TRBJ2-4; TRBD1 matches at 12 bases. V was clipped by 4 bases and J by 4 bases; unmatched bases: 11. This CDR3 has 18 residues. The V gene's germline CDR1 is SEHNR and CDR2 FQNEAQ (reference sequence). This CDR3 reads CASSYGTGGRRSKNIQYF. CDR3 coding DNA: TGTGCCAGCAGCTACGGGACAGGGGGCCGGAGATCAAAAAACATTCAGTACTTC. Full variable domain (outside the CDR3, taken from reference TRBV7-9 and TRBJ2-4): DTGVSQNPRHKITKRGQNVTFRCDPISEHNRLYWYRQTLGQGPEFLTYFQNEAQLEKSRLLSDRFSAERPKGSFSTLEIQRTEQGDSAMYLCASSYGTGGRRSKNIQYFGAGTRLSVL.

The chain joins TRBV9 to TRBJ2-3; D unresolved. Trimming took off 3 bases at V and 2 bases at J, with 7 bases between the two ends. Germline values: CDR1 SGDLS, CDR2 YYNGEE. This CDR3 region has 13 residues. The CDR3, as DNA: TGTGCCAGCAGCGGGTTGTACACAGATACGCAGTATTTT. As protein: CASSGLYTDTQYF.

This chain joins TRBV11-2 and TRBJ2-3; D gene uncertain. This CDR3 has 13 residues. The germline V gene has CDR1 SGHAT and CDR2 FQNNGV. The V and J ends lost 5 bases and 15 bases respectively, with 21 bases between them. The CDR3 DNA reads TGTGCCAGCAGCCCCCCCCATGTATACGTCGGATATTTT. Protein sequence: CASSPPHVYVGYF.

This clone was observed a handful of times. The chain employs TRBV29-1 and TRBJ1-1, with D tentatively TRBD1 (6 bases). This CDR3 region has 11 residues. Germline loops: CDR1 SQVTM, CDR2 ANQGSEA. Trimming shortened V by 7 bases and J by 3 bases, and 9 bases separated the two germline ends. The CDR3 here is CSARGHTEAFF. The CDR3 coding sequence is TGCAGCGCCAGGGGTCACACTGAAGCTTTCTTT.

The CDR3 nucleotides are TGCGCCAGCAGCTTCGGGGACCAAGAGACCCAGTACTTC. Translation: CASSFGDQETQYF. The chain uses TRBV5-1 and TRBJ2-5; the D gene is possibly TRBD2 (5 bases). This CDR3 comprises 13 residues. V was shortened by 2 bases and J by 0 bases, with 5 bases between the two germline ends. The V gene's germline CDR1 is SGHRS and CDR2 YFSETQ.

The V and J genes are TRBV14 and TRBJ1-2; 10 bases match TRBD1. After removal of 4 bases from V and 3 bases from J, the junction contained 5 bases not matched to a gene. This CDR3 has 15 residues. Germline V gene data show CDR1 as SGHDN and CDR2 as FVKESK. The CDR3 reads CASSPTTGGDYGYTF. The CDR3 coding sequence is TGTGCCAGCAGCCCAACGACAGGGGGCGACTATGGCTACACCTTC.

This clone is a singleton in its sample. The rearrangement uses TRBV7-9 and TRBJ2-1; 11 bases map to TRBD1. Trimming removed 4 bases from V and 3 bases from J; junction bases left unmatched: 8. The germline V gene encodes CDR1 SEHNR and CDR2 FQNEAQ (reference sequence). The length of the CDR3 is 17 residues. CDR3 sequence (DNA): TGTGCCAGCAGCTCGATCCCCGGGACAGGGGGCTACAATGAGCAGTTCTTC. Protein product: CASSSIPGTGGYNEQFF.

This clone appeared once. The rearrangement joins TRBV27 to TRBJ2-1; 8 nucleotides line up with TRBD2. With 8 bases clipped from V and 7 bases from J, the junction kept 16 bases outside the gene matches. Germline CDR1 and CDR2: MNHEY and SMNVEV (reference sequence). The CDR3 contains 16 residues. CDR3 bases: TGTGCCAGCGCTAGTTTGTTTCGGGGGGGACGGAATGAGCAGTTCTTC. This encodes CASASLFRGGRNEQFF.

The rearrangement uses TRBV5-1 and TRBJ2-5; no clear D gene. With 4 bases removed from V and 1 base from J, the gap between germline ends came to 11 bases. Germline CDR1 and CDR2: SGHRS and YFSETQ. This CDR3 region has 14 residues. The CDR3 sequence: CASSHGRIQETQYF. CDR3 nucleotides: TGCGCCAGCAGCCACGGACGGATCCAAGAGACCCAGTACTTC.

This clone was observed once. The rearrangement uses TRBV27 and TRBJ1-5; a weak D match, TRBD1 (5 bases). Trimming took 7 bases from V and 4 from J, leaving 14 bases between them. This CDR3 spans 14 amino acids. The V gene's germline CDR1 is MNHEY and CDR2 SMNVEV (reference sequence). CDR3 sequence (DNA): TGTGCCAGCACCCTCCGTGGGGGGAATCAGCCCCAGCATTTT. It encodes CASTLRGGNQPQHF.

This rearrangement joins TRBV7-2 to TRBJ2-3; D possibly uses TRBD1 or TRBD2 (5 bases each). Germline loops: CDR1 SGHTA, CDR2 FQGNSA. The V end lost 4 bases, the J end lost 8 bases, and 19 bases lay between the germline ends. The CDR3 contains 15 residues. CDR3 residues: CASSYLGRARGTQYF. CDR3 bases: TGTGCCAGCAGCTACCTTGGGCGGGCGAGGGGTACGCAGTATTTT.

V is TRBV30 and J is TRBJ1-5, with 11 positions matching TRBD1. The germline V gene encodes CDR1 GTSNPN and CDR2 SVGIG (reference sequence). V shed 3 bases, J shed 4 bases, and the junction held 5 bases outside the gene matches. This CDR3 contains 15 residues. Here the CDR3 DNA reads TGTGCCTGGAGCATAGGGACAGGGGGTAATCAGCCCCAGCATTTT. It is translated as CAWSIGTGGNQPQHF.

V and J are TRBV29-1 and TRBJ1-5; D is possibly TRBD1 (5 bases). The V and J ends lost 7 bases and 7 bases respectively, with 17 bases between them. Germline CDR1 reads SQVTM; CDR2 reads ANQGSEA. The CDR3 sequence is 13 residues long. DNA for the CDR3: TGCAGCGCCGCGAACGGGGCCCAACAGCCCCAGCATTTT. This translates into CSAANGAQQPQHF.

J is TRBJ1-5 and V is TRBV30; no firm D call. Germline V CDR1 and CDR2: GTSNPN, SVGIG (reference sequence). This CDR3 region has 12 residues. V was cut by 2 bases and J by 6 bases, with 8 bases left in between. The CDR3 coding sequence is TGTGCCTGGAGTCGGGGAGCTCAGCCCCAGCATTTT. Amino acid sequence: CAWSRGAQPQHF.

The chain uses TRBV9 and TRBJ2-5; 9 bases are shared with TRBD2. The V and J ends lost 0 bases and 5 bases, in that order; junction bases with no gene match: 8. CDR3 length: 16 amino acids. The germline CDR1 and CDR2 sequences are SGDLS and YYNGEE. The CDR3: CASSVAASGTVETQYF. CDR3 coding DNA: TGTGCCAGCAGCGTAGCGGCTAGCGGGACGGTCGAGACCCAGTACTTC.

The CDR3 reads CASSLEQDTDTQYF. CDR3 DNA: TGCGCCAGCAGCTTGGAACAGGACACAGATACGCAGTATTTT. The rearrangement joins TRBV5-1 to TRBJ2-3; D may be TRBD1 (5 bases). The CDR3 length is 14 residues. The ends were cut back, 0 bases at V and 2 bases at J, with 7 bases in the middle. CDR1 SGHRS and CDR2 YFSETQ come from the germline V gene.

CDR3 amino acids: CASRGEETQYF. The CDR3 DNA is TGTGCCAGTAGGGGCGAAGAGACCCAGTACTTC. The rearrangement uses TRBV19 and TRBJ2-5; D uncertain. Per the germline V gene, CDR1 is LNHDA and CDR2 is SQIVND (reference sequence). The CDR3 has 11 amino acids. V lost 6 bases and J 3 bases, leaving 5 bases between the germline ends.

The rearrangement uses TRBV4-2 and TRBJ1-2, with 7 bases that match TRBD1. V lost 4 bases and J lost 4; bases outside the gene matches: 12. Germline lookup yields CDR1 LGHNA and CDR2 YNFKEQ. The CDR3 is 16 amino acids. CDR3 residues: CASSRNRGTDGYGYTF. CDR3 in DNA: TGTGCCAGCAGCCGTAACCGCGGGACAGACGGCTATGGCTACACCTTC.